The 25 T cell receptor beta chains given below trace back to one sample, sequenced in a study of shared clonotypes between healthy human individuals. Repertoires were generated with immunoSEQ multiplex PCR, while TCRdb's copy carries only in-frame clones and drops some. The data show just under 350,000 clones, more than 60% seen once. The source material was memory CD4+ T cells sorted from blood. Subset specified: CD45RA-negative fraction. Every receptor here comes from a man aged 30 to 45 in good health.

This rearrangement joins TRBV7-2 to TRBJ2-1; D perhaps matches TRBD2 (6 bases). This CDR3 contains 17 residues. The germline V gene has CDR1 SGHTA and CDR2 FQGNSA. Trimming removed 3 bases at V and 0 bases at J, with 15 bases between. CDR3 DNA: TGTGCCAGCAGCTTGTCCCTAACTAGCAGCTCCTACAATGAGCAGTTCTTC. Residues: CASSLSLTSSSYNEQFF.

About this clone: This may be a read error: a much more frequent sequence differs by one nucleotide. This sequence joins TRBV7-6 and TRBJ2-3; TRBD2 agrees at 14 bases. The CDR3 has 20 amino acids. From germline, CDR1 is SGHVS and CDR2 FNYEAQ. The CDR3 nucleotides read TGTGCCGGCAGCCCCTGGGGGACTAGCGGGAGTGGCCCTGGCACAGATACGCAGTATTTT. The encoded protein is CAGSPWGTSGSGPGTDTQYF.

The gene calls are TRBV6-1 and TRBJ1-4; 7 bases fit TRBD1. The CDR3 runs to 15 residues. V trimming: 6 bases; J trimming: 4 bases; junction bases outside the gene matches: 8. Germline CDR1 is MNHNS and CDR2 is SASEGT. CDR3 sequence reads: CASSTTGTVNEKLFF. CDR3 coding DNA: TGTGCCAGCAGCACGACAGGGACTGTTAATGAAAAACTGTTTTTT.

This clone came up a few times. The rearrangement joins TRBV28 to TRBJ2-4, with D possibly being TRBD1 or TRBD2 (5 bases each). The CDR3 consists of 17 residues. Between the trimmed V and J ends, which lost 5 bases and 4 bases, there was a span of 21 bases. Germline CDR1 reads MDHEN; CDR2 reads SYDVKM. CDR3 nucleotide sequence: TGTGCCAGCAGTCCCTGGGATGGGGCGGAGCGGAAAAACATTCAGTACTTC. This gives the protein CASSPWDGAERKNIQYF. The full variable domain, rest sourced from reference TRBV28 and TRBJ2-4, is DVKVTQSSRYLVKRTGEKVFLECVQDMDHENMFWYRQDPGLGLRLIYFSYDVKMKEKGDIPEGYSVSREKKERFSLILESASTNQTSMYLCASSPWDGAERKNIQYFGAGTRLSVL.

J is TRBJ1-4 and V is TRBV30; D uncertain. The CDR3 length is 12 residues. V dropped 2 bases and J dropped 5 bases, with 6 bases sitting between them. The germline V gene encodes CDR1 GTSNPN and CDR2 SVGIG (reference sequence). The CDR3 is CAWSLGNEKLFF. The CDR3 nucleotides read TGTGCCTGGAGTCTAGGGAATGAAAAACTGTTTTTT. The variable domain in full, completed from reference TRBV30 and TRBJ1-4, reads SQTIHQWPATLVQPVGSPLSLECTVEGTSNPNLYWYRQAAGRGLQLLFYSVGIGQISSEVPQNLSASRPQDRQFILSSKKLLLSDSGFYLCAWSLGNEKLFFGSGTQLSVL.

In DNA, the CDR3 is TGTGCCACCTCATTACTTCAAGGGGTTGGCTACACCTTC. Translation gives CATSLLQGVGYTF. This chain joins TRBV2 and TRBJ1-2; D may be TRBD1 (5 bases). The CDR3 is made up of 13 amino acids. Trimming pared 10 bases from V and 7 bases from J, leaving 19 bases between. The germline CDR1 and CDR2 sequences are SNHLY and FYNNEI.

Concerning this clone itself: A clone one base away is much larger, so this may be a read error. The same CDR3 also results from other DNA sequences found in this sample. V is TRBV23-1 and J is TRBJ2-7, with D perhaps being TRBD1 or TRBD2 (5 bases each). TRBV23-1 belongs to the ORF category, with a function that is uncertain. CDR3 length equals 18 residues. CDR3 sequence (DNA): TGCGCCAGCAGTCAATGTGGTTGTGACGGGGCAGATGGTTACGAGCAATACTTC. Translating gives CASSQCGCDGADGYEQYF.

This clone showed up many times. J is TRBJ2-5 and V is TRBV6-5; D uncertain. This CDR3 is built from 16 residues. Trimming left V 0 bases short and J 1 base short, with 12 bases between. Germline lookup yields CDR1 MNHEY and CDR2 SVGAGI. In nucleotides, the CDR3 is TGTGCCAGCAGTTACTCTATCCCAGCCGGCCAAGAGACCCAGTACTTC. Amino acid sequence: CASSYSIPAGQETQYF.

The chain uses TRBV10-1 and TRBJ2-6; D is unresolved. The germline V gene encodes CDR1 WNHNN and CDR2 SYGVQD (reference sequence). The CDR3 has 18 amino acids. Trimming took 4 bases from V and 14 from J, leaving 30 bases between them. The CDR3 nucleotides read TGCGCCAGCAGTGCCAATATAAGATCGCAAAAGTCGGGCCAACTCCTGACTTTC. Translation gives CASSANIRSQKSGQLLTF.

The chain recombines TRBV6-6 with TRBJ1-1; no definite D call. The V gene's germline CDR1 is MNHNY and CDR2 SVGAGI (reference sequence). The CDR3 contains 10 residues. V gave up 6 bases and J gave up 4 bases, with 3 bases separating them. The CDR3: CASSLTEAFF. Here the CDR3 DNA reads TGTGCCAGCAGCCTCACTGAAGCTTTCTTT.

The CDR3 nucleotides are TGTGCCAGCAGAGCCGACAGGAACACTGAAGCTTTCTTT. Protein product: CASRADRNTEAFF. The V gene is TRBV6-1, the J gene TRBJ1-1; the D gene is possibly TRBD1 (5 bases). There are 13 residues in the CDR3. The V and J ends lost 6 bases and 1 base respectively, with 9 bases between them. The germline V gene encodes CDR1 MNHNS and CDR2 SASEGT.

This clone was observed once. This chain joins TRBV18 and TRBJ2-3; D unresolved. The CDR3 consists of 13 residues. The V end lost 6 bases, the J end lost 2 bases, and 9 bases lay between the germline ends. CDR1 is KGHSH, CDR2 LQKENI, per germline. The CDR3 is CASSPIATDTQYF. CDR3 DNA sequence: TGTGCCAGCTCCCCTATCGCCACAGATACGCAGTATTTT. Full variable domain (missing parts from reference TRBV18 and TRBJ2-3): NAGVMQNPRHLVRRRGQEARLRCSPMKGHSHVYWYRQLPEEGLKFMVYLQKENIIDESGMPKERFSAEFPKEGPSILRIQQVVRGDSAAYFCASSPIATDTQYFGPGTRLTVL.

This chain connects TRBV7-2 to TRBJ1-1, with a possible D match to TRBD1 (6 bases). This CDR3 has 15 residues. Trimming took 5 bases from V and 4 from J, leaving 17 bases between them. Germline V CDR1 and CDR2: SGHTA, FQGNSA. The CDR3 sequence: CASSLKAGAPTEAFF. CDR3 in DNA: TGTGCCAGCAGCCTCAAGGCGGGGGCCCCCACTGAAGCTTTCTTT.

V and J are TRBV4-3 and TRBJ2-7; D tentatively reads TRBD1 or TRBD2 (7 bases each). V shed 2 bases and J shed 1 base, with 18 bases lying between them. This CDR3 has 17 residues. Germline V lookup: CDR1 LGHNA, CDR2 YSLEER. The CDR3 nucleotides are TGCGCCAGCAGCCAAACAGCGGGACAGCGAAATTCCTACGAGCAGTACTTC. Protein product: CASSQTAGQRNSYEQYF.

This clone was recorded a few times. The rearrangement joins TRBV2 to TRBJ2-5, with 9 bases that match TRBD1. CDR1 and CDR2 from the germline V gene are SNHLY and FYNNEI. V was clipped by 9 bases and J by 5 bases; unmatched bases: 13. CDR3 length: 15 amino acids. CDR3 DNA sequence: TGTGCCAGTAAGGACCCCGGGACAGGGCTCGAGACCCAGTACTTC. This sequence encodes CASKDPGTGLETQYF.

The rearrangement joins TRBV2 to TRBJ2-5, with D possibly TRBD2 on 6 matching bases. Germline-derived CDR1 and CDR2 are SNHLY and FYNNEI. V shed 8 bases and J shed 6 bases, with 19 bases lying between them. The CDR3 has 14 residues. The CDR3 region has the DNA TGTGCCAGCTCCGCGCGGGAAGTTGATAAGACCCAGTACTTC. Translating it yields CASSAREVDKTQYF.

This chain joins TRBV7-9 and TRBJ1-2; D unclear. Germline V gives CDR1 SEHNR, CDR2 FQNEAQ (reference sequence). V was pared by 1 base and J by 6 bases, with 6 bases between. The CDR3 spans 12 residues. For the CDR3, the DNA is TGTGCCAGCAGCTTAGAGAACCATGGCTACACCTTC. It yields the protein CASSLENHGYTF.

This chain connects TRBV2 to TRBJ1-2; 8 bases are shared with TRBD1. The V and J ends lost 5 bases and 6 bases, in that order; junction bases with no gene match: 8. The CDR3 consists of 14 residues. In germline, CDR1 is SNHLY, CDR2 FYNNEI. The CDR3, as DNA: TGTGCCAGCAGTTGGCAGGGGGCTCTCGATGGCTACACCTTC. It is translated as CASSWQGALDGYTF.

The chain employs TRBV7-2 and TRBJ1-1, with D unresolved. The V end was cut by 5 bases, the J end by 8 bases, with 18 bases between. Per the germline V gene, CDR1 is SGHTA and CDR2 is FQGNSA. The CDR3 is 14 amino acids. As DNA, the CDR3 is TGTGCCAGCAGCCCCTCTTATGGGTTACACGAAGCTTTCTTT. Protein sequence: CASSPSYGLHEAFF.

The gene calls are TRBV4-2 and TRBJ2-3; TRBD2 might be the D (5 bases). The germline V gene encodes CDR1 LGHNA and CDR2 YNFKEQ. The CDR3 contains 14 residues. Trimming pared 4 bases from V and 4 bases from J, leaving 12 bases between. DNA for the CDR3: TGTGCCAGCAGCCTCCTAGAGGGTGCAGATACGCAGTATTTT. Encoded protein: CASSLLEGADTQYF.

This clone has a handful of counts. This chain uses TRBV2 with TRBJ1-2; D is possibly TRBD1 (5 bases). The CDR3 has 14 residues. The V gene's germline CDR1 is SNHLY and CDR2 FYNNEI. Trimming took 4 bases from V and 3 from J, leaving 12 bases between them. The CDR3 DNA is TGTGCCAGCAGTGGAGAGACAGCCCACTATGGCTACACCTTC. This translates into CASSGETAHYGYTF.

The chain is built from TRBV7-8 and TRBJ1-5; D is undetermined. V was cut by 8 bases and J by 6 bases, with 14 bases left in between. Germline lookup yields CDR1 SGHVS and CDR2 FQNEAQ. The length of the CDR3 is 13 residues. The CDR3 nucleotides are TGTGCCAGCCAAGCTGGGTGGGGTCAGCCCCAGCATTTT. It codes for CASQAGWGQPQHF.

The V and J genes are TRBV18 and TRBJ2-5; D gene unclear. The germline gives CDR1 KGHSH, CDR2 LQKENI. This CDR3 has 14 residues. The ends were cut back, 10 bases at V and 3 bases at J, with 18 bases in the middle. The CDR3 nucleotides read TGTGCCACCACTGCGGCCCTACAAAAAGAGACCCAGTACTTC. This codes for CATTAALQKETQYF.

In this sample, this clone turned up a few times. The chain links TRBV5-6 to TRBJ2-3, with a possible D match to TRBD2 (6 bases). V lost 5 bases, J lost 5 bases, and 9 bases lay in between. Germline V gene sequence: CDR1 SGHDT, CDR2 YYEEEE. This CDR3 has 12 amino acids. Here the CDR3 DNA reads TGTGCCAGCAGACGGGAGTTAGATACGCAGTATTTT. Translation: CASRRELDTQYF.

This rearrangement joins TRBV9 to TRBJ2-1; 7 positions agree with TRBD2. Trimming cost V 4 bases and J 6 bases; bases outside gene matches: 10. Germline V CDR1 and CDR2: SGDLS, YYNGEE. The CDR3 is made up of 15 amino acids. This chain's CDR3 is CASSTGGVRGNEQFF. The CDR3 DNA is TGTGCCAGCAGCACGGGGGGTGTTAGAGGCAATGAGCAGTTCTTC.